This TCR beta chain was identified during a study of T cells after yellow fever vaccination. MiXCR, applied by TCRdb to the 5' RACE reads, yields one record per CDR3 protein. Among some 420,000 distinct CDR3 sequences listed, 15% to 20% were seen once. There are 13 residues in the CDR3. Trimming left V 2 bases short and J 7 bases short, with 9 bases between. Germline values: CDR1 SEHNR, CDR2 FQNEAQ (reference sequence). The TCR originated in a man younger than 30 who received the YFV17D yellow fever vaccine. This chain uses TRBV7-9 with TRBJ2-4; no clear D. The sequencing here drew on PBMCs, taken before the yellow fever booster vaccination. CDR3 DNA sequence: TGTGCCAGCAGCTTACCTGCGAGTAACATTCAGTACTTC. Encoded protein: CASSLPASNIQYF.